This T cell receptor beta chain was profiled in a study of shared clonotypes between healthy human individuals. Findings of the study overall: Generally, naive subsets came out with larger estimated richness than memory subsets.

CDR1 and CDR2 from the germline V gene are MNHEY and SMNVEV (reference sequence). The CDR3 spans 16 residues. V lost 1 base and J lost 4, with 14 bases in between. Note on this clone: Its specificity is unknown.

Using immunoSEQ multiplex PCR, the repertoire was profiled, and TCRdb retains in-frame clones only, with some absent. The sample lists some 680,000 clones, around 73% occurring once. The source material was memory CD4+ T cells sorted from blood. Subset specified: CD45RA-negative fraction. The sequence derives from a woman in her twenties or thirties in good health. This chain connects TRBV27 to TRBJ2-1; D ambiguous. DNA for the CDR3: TGTGCCAGCAGTTTATTCCCCACCAAATTATACAATGAGCAGTTCTTC. Amino acids: CASSLFPTKLYNEQFF.